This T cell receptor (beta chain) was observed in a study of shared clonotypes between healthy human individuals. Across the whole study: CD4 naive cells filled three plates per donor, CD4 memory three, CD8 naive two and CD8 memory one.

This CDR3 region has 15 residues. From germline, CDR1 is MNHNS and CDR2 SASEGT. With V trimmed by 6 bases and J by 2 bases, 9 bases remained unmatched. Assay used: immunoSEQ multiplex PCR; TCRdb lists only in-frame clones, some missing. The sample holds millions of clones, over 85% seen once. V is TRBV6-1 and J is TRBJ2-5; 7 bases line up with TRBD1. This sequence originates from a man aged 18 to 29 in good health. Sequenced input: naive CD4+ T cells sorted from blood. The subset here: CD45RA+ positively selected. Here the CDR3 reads CASSTPTGRQETQYF. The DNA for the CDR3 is TGTGCCAGCAGCACTCCGACAGGGAGACAAGAGACCCAGTACTTC.